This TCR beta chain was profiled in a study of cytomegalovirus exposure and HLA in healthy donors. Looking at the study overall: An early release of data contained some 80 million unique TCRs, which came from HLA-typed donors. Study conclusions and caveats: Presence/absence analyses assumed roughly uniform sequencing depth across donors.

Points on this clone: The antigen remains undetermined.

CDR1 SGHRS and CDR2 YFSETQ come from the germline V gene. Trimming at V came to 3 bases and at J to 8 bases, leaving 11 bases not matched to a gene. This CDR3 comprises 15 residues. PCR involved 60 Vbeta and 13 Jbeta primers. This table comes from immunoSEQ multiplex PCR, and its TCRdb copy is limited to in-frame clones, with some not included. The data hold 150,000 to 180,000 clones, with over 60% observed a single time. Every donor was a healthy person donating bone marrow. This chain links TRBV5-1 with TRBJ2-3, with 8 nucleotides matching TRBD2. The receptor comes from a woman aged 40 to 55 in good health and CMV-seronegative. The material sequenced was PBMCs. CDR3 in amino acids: CASSSAGDMPSTQYF. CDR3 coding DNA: TGCGCCAGCAGCTCAGCGGGGGATATGCCTTCTACGCAGTATTTT.